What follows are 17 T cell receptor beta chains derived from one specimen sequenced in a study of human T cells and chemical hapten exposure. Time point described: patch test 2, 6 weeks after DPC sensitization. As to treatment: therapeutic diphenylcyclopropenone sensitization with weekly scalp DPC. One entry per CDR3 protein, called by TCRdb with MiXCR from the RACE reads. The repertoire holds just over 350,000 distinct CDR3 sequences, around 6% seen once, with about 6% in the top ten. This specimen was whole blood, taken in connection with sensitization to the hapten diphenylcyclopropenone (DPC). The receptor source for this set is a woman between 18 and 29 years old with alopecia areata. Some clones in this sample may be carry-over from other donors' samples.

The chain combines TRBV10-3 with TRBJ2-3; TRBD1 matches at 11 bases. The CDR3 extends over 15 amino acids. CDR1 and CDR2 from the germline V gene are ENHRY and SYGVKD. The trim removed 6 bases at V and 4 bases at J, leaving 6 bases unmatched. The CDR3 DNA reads TGTGCCATCAGAGCGGGACAGGGGGACGCAGATACGCAGTATTTT. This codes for CAIRAGQGDADTQYF.

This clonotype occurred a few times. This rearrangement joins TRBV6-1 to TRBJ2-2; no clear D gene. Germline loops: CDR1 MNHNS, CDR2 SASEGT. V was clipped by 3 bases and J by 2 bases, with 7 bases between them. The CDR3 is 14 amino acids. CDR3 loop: CASSEVPNTGELFF. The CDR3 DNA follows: TGTGCCAGCAGTGAGGTCCCAAACACCGGGGAGCTGTTTTTT.

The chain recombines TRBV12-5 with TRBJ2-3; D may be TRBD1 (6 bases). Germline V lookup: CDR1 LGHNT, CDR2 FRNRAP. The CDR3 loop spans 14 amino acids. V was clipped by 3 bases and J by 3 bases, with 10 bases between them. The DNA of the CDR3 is TGTGCTAGTGGTTTAGGGGGAAAAACAGATACGCAGTATTTT. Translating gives CASGLGGKTDTQYF.

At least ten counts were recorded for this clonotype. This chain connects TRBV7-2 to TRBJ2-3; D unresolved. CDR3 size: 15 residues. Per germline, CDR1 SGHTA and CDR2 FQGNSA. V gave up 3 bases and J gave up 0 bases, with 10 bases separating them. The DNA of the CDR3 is TGTGCCAGCAGCTTTGCCCTGGACAGCACAGATACGCAGTATTTT. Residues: CASSFALDSTDTQYF.

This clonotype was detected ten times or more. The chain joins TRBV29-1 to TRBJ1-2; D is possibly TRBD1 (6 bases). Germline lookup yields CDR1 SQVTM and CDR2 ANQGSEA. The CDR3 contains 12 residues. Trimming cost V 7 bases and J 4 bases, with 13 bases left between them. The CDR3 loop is CSAVTGFYGYTF. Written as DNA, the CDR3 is TGCAGCGCCGTCACAGGGTTCTATGGCTACACCTTC.

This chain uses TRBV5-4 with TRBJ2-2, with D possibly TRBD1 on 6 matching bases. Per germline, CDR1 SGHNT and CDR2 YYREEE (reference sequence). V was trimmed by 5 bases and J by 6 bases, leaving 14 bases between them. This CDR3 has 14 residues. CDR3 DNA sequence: TGTGCCAGCAGGTCCGGGACAAAAGCCGGGGAGCTGTTTTTT. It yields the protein CASRSGTKAGELFF.

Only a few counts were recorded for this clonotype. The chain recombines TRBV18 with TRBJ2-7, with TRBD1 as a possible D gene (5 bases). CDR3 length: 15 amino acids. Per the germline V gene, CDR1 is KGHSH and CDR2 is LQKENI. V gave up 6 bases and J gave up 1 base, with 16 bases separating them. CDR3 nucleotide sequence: TGTGCCAGCTCCCCGCTGGGGCAGGGTTCCTACGAGCAGTACTTC. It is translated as CASSPLGQGSYEQYF.

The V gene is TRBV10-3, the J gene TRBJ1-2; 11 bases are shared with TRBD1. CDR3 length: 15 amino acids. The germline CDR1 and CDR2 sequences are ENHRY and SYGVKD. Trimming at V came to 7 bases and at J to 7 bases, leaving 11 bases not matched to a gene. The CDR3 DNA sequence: TGTGCCATCAACGTGGACGGACAGGGGGCTTTTGGCTACACCTTC. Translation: CAINVDGQGAFGYTF.

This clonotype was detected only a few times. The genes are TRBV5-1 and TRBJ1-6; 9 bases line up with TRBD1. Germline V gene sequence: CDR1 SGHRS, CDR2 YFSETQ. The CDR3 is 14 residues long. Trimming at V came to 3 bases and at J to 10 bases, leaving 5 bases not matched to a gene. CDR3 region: CASSYRGRGSPLHF. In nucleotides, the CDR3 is TGCGCCAGCAGCTACAGGGGGCGCGGATCACCCCTCCACTTT.

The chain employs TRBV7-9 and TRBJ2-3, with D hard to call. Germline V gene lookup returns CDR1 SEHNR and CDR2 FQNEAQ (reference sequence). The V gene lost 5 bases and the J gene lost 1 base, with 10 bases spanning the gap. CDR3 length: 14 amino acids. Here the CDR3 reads CASSSTWGTDTQYF. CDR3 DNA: TGTGCCAGCAGCAGCACCTGGGGCACAGATACGCAGTATTTT.

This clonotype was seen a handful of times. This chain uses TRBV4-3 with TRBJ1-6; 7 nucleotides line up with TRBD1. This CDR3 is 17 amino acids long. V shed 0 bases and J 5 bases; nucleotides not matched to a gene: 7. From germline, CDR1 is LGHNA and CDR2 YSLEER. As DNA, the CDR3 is TGCGCCAGCAGCCAAGATTCGCAGGGGGGCAATAATTCACCCCTCCACTTT. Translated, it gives CASSQDSQGGNNSPLHF.

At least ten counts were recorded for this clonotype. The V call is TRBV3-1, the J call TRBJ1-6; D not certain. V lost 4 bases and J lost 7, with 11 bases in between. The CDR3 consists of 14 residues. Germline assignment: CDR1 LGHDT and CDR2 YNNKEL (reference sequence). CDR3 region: CASSPRDINSPLHF. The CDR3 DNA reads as TGTGCCAGCAGCCCCCGGGATATCAATTCACCCCTCCACTTT.

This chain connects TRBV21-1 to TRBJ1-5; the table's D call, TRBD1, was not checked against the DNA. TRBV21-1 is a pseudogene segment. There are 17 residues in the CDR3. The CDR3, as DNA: TGTGCCAGCAGCAAAGCAGTCCGGGTTCTTAGCAATCAGCCCCAGCATTTT. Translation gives CASSKAVRVLSNQPQHF.

The CDR3 DNA is TGTGCCAGCAGTTACTCGTATTCCGGGACTAGTAGGGATGAGCAGTTCTTC. Amino acids: CASSYSYSGTSRDEQFF. This chain links TRBV6-5 with TRBJ2-1; 8 bases match TRBD2. The V and J ends lost 0 bases and 8 bases, in that order; junction bases with no gene match: 12. Germline assignment: CDR1 MNHEY and CDR2 SVGAGI. The CDR3 runs to 17 residues.

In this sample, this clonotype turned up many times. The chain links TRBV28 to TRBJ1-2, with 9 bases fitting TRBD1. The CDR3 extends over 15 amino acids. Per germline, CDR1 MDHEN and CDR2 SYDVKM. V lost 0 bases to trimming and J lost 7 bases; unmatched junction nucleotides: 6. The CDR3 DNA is TGTGCCAGCAGTTTATGGGGACAGGGAAGTGGTGGCTACACCTTC. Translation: CASSLWGQGSGGYTF.

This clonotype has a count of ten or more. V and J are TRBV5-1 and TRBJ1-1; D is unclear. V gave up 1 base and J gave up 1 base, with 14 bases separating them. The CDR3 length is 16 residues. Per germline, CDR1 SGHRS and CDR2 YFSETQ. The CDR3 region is CASSLRSGRPNTEAFF. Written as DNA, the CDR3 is TGCGCCAGCAGCTTGAGGTCCGGCCGACCGAACACTGAAGCTTTCTTT. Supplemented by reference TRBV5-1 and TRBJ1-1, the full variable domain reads KAGVTQTPRYLIKTRGQQVTLSCSPISGHRSVSWYQQTPGQGLQFLFEYFSETQRNKGNFPGRFSGRQFSNSRSEMNVSTLELGDSALYLCASSLRSGRPNTEAFFGQGTRLTVV.

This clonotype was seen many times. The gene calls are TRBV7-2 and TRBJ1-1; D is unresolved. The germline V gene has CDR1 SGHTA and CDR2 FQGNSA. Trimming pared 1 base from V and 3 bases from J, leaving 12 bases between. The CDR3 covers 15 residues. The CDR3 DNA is TGTGCCAGCAGCTTAGTCTTGAAGGTCGACACTGAAGCTTTCTTT. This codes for CASSLVLKVDTEAFF.